The 6 T cell receptor beta chains given below trace back to one sample, sequenced in a study of tumor and adjacent non-tumor tissue in lung cancer. The template was RNA from unsorted bulk tissue. More than 3 cm separated this lung sample from the edge of the tumor. Three rounds of nested PCR, following a modified ARM-PCR protocol, produced the TCRbeta library. TCRdb re-called the multiplex PCR reads through MiXCR, storing one row per CDR3 protein. The table records roughly 44,000 distinct CDR3 sequences, roughly two thirds of them present only once. The source material was distant non-tumor lung tissue. These receptors were obtained from a woman aged 40 to 50 with non-small cell lung cancer.

CDR3 bases: TGTGCCAGCGAATCCCCAGGAGACCCGGGGACTGAAGCTTTCTTT. Amino acids: CASESPGDPGTEAFF. This chain uses TRBV6-5 with TRBJ1-1; D is unresolved. Germline CDR1 MNHEY, CDR2 SVGAGI. This CDR3 has 15 amino acids. V gave up 8 bases and J gave up 5 bases, with 21 bases separating them.

In DNA form, the CDR3 reads TGTGCCAGTAGTATCGGCAGGGCAAGGGGTGACAATGAGCAGTTCTTC. This translates into CASSIGRARGDNEQFF. The chain employs TRBV19 and TRBJ2-1, with D possibly being TRBD1 (5 bases). This CDR3 is built from 16 residues. Germline V CDR1 and CDR2: LNHDA, SQIVND (reference sequence). V was clipped by 3 bases and J by 5 bases, with 17 bases between them.

This clonotype was counted many times. The V call is TRBV12-3 or TRBV12-4, the J call TRBJ2-3; 10 bases align to TRBD2. The junction had 7 bases not matched to a gene; V was cut back by 5 bases and J by 5 bases. The CDR3 sequence is 15 residues long. CDR3 sequence (DNA): TGTGCCAGCAGTGAACCGGGACTAGCGCAAGATACGCAGTATTTT. The encoded protein is CASSEPGLAQDTQYF.

This clonotype occurred many times. This chain links TRBV20-1 with TRBJ2-1; no reliable D call. The germline gives CDR1 DFQATT, CDR2 SNEGSKA (reference sequence). V was shortened by 6 bases and J by 4 bases, with 7 bases between the two germline ends. The CDR3 contains 11 residues. For the CDR3, the DNA is TGCAGTGCCCGAGATTACAATGAGCAGTTCTTC. The encoded protein is CSARDYNEQFF.

With respect to this clonotype: The conserved phenylalanine or tryptophan normally closing the CDR3 is absent here, so this likely arose from a read error. This rearrangement joins TRBV11-2 to TRBJ2-1; no clear D gene. Germline values: CDR1 SGHAT, CDR2 FQNNGV. V was shortened by 3 bases and J by 7 bases, with 16 bases between the two germline ends. CDR3 length equals 15 residues. CDR3 region: CASSLVRTVRNEQFS. The CDR3 region has the DNA TGTGCCAGCAGCTTGGTCAGGACCGTCCGGAATGAGCAGTTCTCC.

The CDR3 DNA follows: TGCAGTGCCAAGACAGGTAGGGGCTACGAGCAGTACTTC. It is translated as CSAKTGRGYEQYF. This chain connects TRBV20-1 to TRBJ2-7, with D possibly being TRBD1 (6 bases). Germline loops: CDR1 DFQATT, CDR2 SNEGSKA (reference sequence). V shed 6 bases and J shed 3 bases, with 15 bases lying between them. This CDR3 is 13 amino acids long.